One and the same sample provided the 28 T cell receptor beta chains below, sequenced in a study of long-term antiretroviral therapy in people with HIV. At the survey level, the v3.0 immunoSEQ assay was run. Clones were sequenced by immunoSEQ multiplex PCR, and TCRdb holds only the in-frame ones, with some missing. The sample yields roughly 38,000 clones, 75% to 85% seen once. The sample was unsorted PBMCs, taken 0.3 years after starting antiretroviral therapy. The receptors originated from a man aged 18 to 29 with HIV.

The chain employs TRBV7-9 and TRBJ1-5; 10 bases map to TRBD1. From germline, CDR1 is SEHNR and CDR2 FQNEAQ (reference sequence). The CDR3 totals 16 residues. The J segment lost 6 bases and the V segment lost 5 bases, leaving 10 bases of the junction unmatched. The CDR3 DNA follows: TGTGCCAGCAGCCGTACTGGGACAGGGGAGGGTCAGCCCCAGCATTTT. Its protein is CASSRTGTGEGQPQHF.

The chain has TRBV6-4 and TRBJ2-3, with TRBD1 matching over 8 bases. The germline V gene encodes CDR1 MRHNA and CDR2 SNTAGT. V was pared by 2 bases and J by 2 bases, with 3 bases of the junction left unmatched. There are 15 residues in the CDR3. CDR3 sequence reads: CASSDGQGDTDTQYF. The CDR3 DNA reads as TGTGCCAGCAGTGACGGACAGGGTGACACAGATACGCAGTATTTT.

This clone was recorded a few times. This sequence joins TRBV9 and TRBJ1-5; D is uncertain. The germline gives CDR1 SGDLS, CDR2 YYNGEE. The ends were cut back, 1 base at V and 5 bases at J, with 7 bases in the middle. The CDR3 runs 13 residues. The CDR3 sequence is CASSVNTDQPQHF. The CDR3 bases are TGTGCCAGCAGCGTAAACACGGATCAGCCCCAGCATTTT.

The genes are TRBV7-9 and TRBJ2-2, with D possibly called TRBD1 or TRBD2 (5 bases each). This CDR3 is built from 17 residues. V gave up 4 bases and J gave up 2 bases, with 17 bases separating them. Germline loops: CDR1 SEHNR, CDR2 FQNEAQ (reference sequence). CDR3 sequence (DNA): TGTGCCAGCAGCTCCCACCCCACGGGGCCCAACACCGGGGAGCTGTTTTTT. It specifies CASSSHPTGPNTGELFF.

V usage is TRBV6-5 and J usage is TRBJ2-2; 7 bases agree with TRBD1. CDR3 length: 12 residues. CDR1 is MNHEY, CDR2 SVGAGI, per germline. The V gene end was trimmed by 5 bases and the J gene end by 8 bases; junction bases not matched to a gene: 2. CDR3 coding DNA: TGTGCCAGCAGTGACAGGGTTGGGGAGCTGTTTTTT. It translates to CASSDRVGELFF.

V is TRBV15 and J is TRBJ1-2; the match to TRBD1 covers 9 bases. The CDR3 spans 16 residues. From germline, CDR1 is LNHNV and CDR2 YYDKDF (reference sequence). V trimming: 5 bases; J trimming: 3 bases; junction bases outside the gene matches: 10. CDR3 region: CATSGYSGQGYYGYTF. The CDR3 DNA follows: TGTGCCACCAGCGGATATAGCGGACAGGGGTACTATGGCTACACCTTC.

This clone was seen a single time. J is TRBJ2-7 and V is TRBV4-3; no firm D call. The CDR3 spans 13 residues. Germline V gene sequence: CDR1 LGHNA, CDR2 YSLEER. Trimming took 0 bases from V and 4 from J, leaving 7 bases between them. CDR3 sequence: CASSQEFGYEQYF. The CDR3 DNA follows: TGCGCCAGCAGCCAAGAATTTGGGTACGAGCAGTACTTC.

The V and J genes are TRBV6-1 and TRBJ2-7; TRBD1 aligns across 10 bases. Germline values: CDR1 MNHNS, CDR2 SASEGT. This CDR3 region has 13 residues. After removal of 8 bases from V and 6 bases from J, the junction contained 7 bases not matched to a gene. CDR3 sequence (DNA): TGTGCCAGCGCCCGGGACAGGGGCTCCGAGCAGTACTTC. Amino acids: CASARDRGSEQYF.

The J gene is TRBJ2-2, the V gene TRBV6-5; D unresolved. The CDR3 contains 16 residues. CDR1 and CDR2 from the germline V gene are MNHEY and SVGAGI. The germline V and J ends were trimmed by 0 bases and 0 bases, with 8 bases remaining between them. This chain's CDR3 is CASSYSVDANTGELFF. DNA of the CDR3: TGTGCCAGCAGTTACTCGGTAGACGCGAACACCGGGGAGCTGTTTTTT.

The chain has TRBV11-2 and TRBJ1-5; D is possibly TRBD1 (6 bases). Germline CDR1 SGHAT, CDR2 FQNNGV. This CDR3 comprises 15 residues. V gave up 0 bases and J gave up 2 bases, with 8 bases separating them. The CDR3 coding sequence is TGTGCCAGCAGCTTAGACAGGGGTGGCAATCAGCCCCAGCATTTT. It codes for CASSLDRGGNQPQHF.

The chain carries TRBV12-5 and TRBJ2-2, with 11 nucleotides matching TRBD2. Losses at the gene ends were 2 bases for V and 8 bases for J; bases not matched to a gene: 10. The CDR3 covers 17 residues. The germline V gene encodes CDR1 LGHNT and CDR2 FRNRAP. DNA of the CDR3: TGTGCTAGTGGTTTGCTGGGGACTAGCGGCTCGTGGGGGGAGCTGTTTTTT. Encoded protein: CASGLLGTSGSWGELFF.

V usage is TRBV10-3 and J usage is TRBJ1-2, with D possibly TRBD1 on 6 matching bases. Germline V CDR1 and CDR2: ENHRY, SYGVKD. V was clipped by 5 bases and J by 7 bases, with 11 bases between them. This CDR3 comprises 12 residues. The CDR3 loop is CAISSNRVGYTF. The CDR3 bases are TGTGCCATCAGTTCGAACAGGGTTGGCTACACCTTC.

The J gene is TRBJ1-2, the V gene TRBV27, with D hard to call. The CDR3 is 13 amino acids. Germline CDR1 and CDR2: MNHEY and SMNVEV (reference sequence). Trimming removed 3 bases at V and 6 bases at J, with 11 bases between. The CDR3 protein is CASSFRGGNGYTF. DNA of the CDR3: TGTGCCAGCAGTTTTCGGGGTGGAAATGGCTACACCTTC.

The chain has TRBV19 and TRBJ1-1; D might be TRBD1 (5 bases). V lost 4 bases and J 3 bases, leaving 12 bases between the germline ends. Germline CDR1 LNHDA, CDR2 SQIVND (reference sequence). CDR3 length: 14 residues. Here the CDR3 DNA reads TGTGCCAGTAGTACGATCGGGGCTCACACTGAAGCTTTCTTT. Residues: CASSTIGAHTEAFF.

This clone occurred once. This chain connects TRBV5-5 to TRBJ1-2, with D perhaps matching TRBD1 (6 bases). Germline assignment: CDR1 SGHKS and CDR2 YYEKEE (reference sequence). There are 15 residues in the CDR3. The V and J ends lost 1 base and 5 bases respectively, with 15 bases between them. CDR3 coding DNA: TGTGCCAGCAGCTTGATTCCAGGGGAAGGTTATGGCTACACCTTC. Protein sequence: CASSLIPGEGYGYTF.

The chain recombines TRBV5-4 with TRBJ1-3, with D unresolved. The CDR3 has 14 residues. The V gene's germline CDR1 is SGHNT and CDR2 YYREEE (reference sequence). The V end was cut by 4 bases, the J end by 4 bases, with 12 bases between. CDR3 sequence reads: CASSPWTDGNTIYF. The CDR3 DNA follows: TGTGCCAGCAGCCCGTGGACTGACGGAAACACCATATATTTT.

The V and J genes are TRBV5-6 and TRBJ1-2, with TRBD1 identical over 9 bases. V shed 3 bases, J shed 8 bases, and the junction held 8 bases outside the gene matches. This CDR3 has 14 residues. Germline CDR1 SGHDT, CDR2 YYEEEE. CDR3 nucleotides: TGTGCCAGCAGCTATGGGACAGGGCCGGAGGGCTACACCTTC. Protein: CASSYGTGPEGYTF. The entire variable domain, with the rest obtained from reference TRBV5-6 and TRBJ1-2, is as follows: DAGVTQSPTHLIKTRGQQVTLRCSPKSGHDTVSWYQQALGQGPQFIFQYYEEEERQRGNFPDRFSGHQFPNYSSELNVNALLLGDSALYLCASSYGTGPEGYTFGSGTRLTVV.

The chain has TRBV30 and TRBJ2-5; the D gene is possibly TRBD2 (6 bases). V was shortened by 0 bases and J by 0 bases, with 17 bases between the two germline ends. This CDR3 has 17 amino acids. Germline V gives CDR1 GTSNPN, CDR2 SVGIG (reference sequence). This chain's CDR3 is CAWSVRRGKVHQETQYF. CDR3 sequence (DNA): TGTGCCTGGAGTGTACGTCGGGGGAAAGTCCACCAAGAGACCCAGTACTTC.

The chain couples TRBV7-3 to TRBJ2-3, with D hard to call. CDR1 is SGHTA, CDR2 FQGTGA, per germline. Deletions cut 1 base from V and 0 bases from J, with 5 bases between. The CDR3 has 14 amino acids. As DNA, the CDR3 is TGTGCCAGCAGCTTAAGGGCTAGCACAGATACGCAGTATTTT. Amino acid sequence: CASSLRASTDTQYF. Looking up the rest from reference TRBV7-3 and TRBJ2-3 gives the full variable domain: GAGVSQTPSNKVTEKGKYVELRCDPISGHTALYWYRQSLGQGPEFLIYFQGTGAADDSGLPNDRFFAVRPEGSVSTLKIQRTERGDSAVYLCASSLRASTDTQYFGPGTRLTVL.

The chain uses TRBV9 and TRBJ1-5; TRBD1 might be the D (5 bases). V shed 4 bases and J shed 4 bases, with 12 bases lying between them. The CDR3 loop spans 14 amino acids. Looked up from germline, CDR1 is SGDLS and CDR2 is YYNGEE. In DNA form, the CDR3 reads TGTGCCAGCAGCAGGGACGGCCAGAATCAGCCCCAGCATTTT. This encodes CASSRDGQNQPQHF.

The rearrangement uses TRBV2 and TRBJ1-5, with 10 bases matching TRBD1. Germline V CDR1 and CDR2: SNHLY, FYNNEI. The CDR3 loop spans 15 amino acids. The V segment lost 8 bases and the J segment 1 base; nucleotides outside the gene matches: 5. The CDR3 DNA reads as TGTGCCAGCGTCCGGGACAGGGGCAGCAATCAGCCCCAGCATTTT. The encoded protein is CASVRDRGSNQPQHF.

This clone was detected only once. J is TRBJ2-3 and V is TRBV6-4; D unresolved. Trimming pared 2 bases from V and 3 bases from J, leaving 12 bases between. This CDR3 region has 15 residues. The germline gives CDR1 MRHNA, CDR2 SNTAGT. CDR3 sequence reads: CASSDVGSGTDTQYF. CDR3 sequence (DNA): TGTGCCAGCAGTGACGTCGGCTCCGGGACAGATACGCAGTATTTT.

The chain employs TRBV6-5 and TRBJ1-3; D is uncertain. The germline CDR1 and CDR2 sequences are MNHEY and SVGAGI. Trimming took off 2 bases at V and 3 bases at J, with 8 bases between the two ends. The CDR3 loop spans 14 amino acids. The CDR3: CASSYRGLGNTIYF. In DNA form, the CDR3 reads TGTGCCAGCAGTTACCGCGGCCTTGGAAACACCATATATTTT.

This clone was seen a single time. The chain uses TRBV4-2 and TRBJ2-1; D gene uncertain. CDR1 is LGHNA and CDR2 is YNFKEQ in the germline V gene. With 0 bases removed from V and 6 bases from J, the gap between germline ends came to 12 bases. The CDR3 spans 15 residues. This CDR3 is CASSQDARLGNEQFF. Here the CDR3 DNA reads TGTGCCAGCAGCCAAGATGCTCGTCTGGGCAATGAGCAGTTCTTC.

V usage is TRBV9 and J usage is TRBJ1-2, with D perhaps matching TRBD1 (5 bases). The CDR3 totals 17 residues. Trimming left V 0 bases short and J 2 bases short, with 17 bases between. Germline CDR1 SGDLS, CDR2 YYNGEE. Written as DNA, the CDR3 is TGTGCCAGCAGCGTAGCTGGGGGGGGAGGGCTGAACTATGGCTACACCTTC. As protein: CASSVAGGGGLNYGYTF.

This clone was seen only a few times. The gene calls are TRBV11-2 and TRBJ2-7, with no clear D. CDR1 is SGHAT and CDR2 is FQNNGV in the germline V gene. The CDR3 has 15 residues. Trimming removed 5 bases from V and 0 bases from J, with 14 bases in between. Written as DNA, the CDR3 is TGTGCCAGCAGCCCAGCCCCCAGGAGCTCCTACGAGCAGTACTTC. This codes for CASSPAPRSSYEQYF.

The rearrangement links TRBV30 to TRBJ2-3; possible D gene TRBD2, 5 bases. CDR3 length equals 15 residues. The germline V and J ends were trimmed by 5 bases and 0 bases, with 15 bases remaining between them. Per the germline V gene, CDR1 is GTSNPN and CDR2 is SVGIG (reference sequence). The CDR3 region has the DNA TGTGCCTGGGAGGGAAAAGAAGCTAGCACAGATACGCAGTATTTT. Encoded protein: CAWEGKEASTDTQYF.

This chain uses TRBV10-1 with TRBJ1-1, with D unclear. Trimming left V 4 bases short and J 11 bases short, with 14 bases between. Looked up from germline, CDR1 is WNHNN and CDR2 is SYGVQD (reference sequence). CDR3 length equals 12 residues. CDR3 sequence reads: CASSADGGRAFF. CDR3 in DNA: TGCGCCAGCAGTGCGGACGGAGGTAGGGCTTTCTTT.